This entry features one T cell receptor (beta chain) sequence. The sample originates from a study of read filtering for tumor transcriptome and immune sequencing. Turning to the study itself: Transcriptome libraries were built from DNase-treated RNA.

From around 440 ng of RNA, a library with molecular barcoded alpha/delta and beta/gamma adaptors was made. TCRdb re-derived calls from the reads in MiXCR, one entry per CDR3 protein. This table holds approximately 65,000 distinct CDR3 sequences, more than 11% found once. Sequencing used a population of CD138-negative cells sorted from bone marrow. The receptor was derived from a donor aged 40 or over with multiple myeloma.

This chain's CDR3 is CASSPDATSLGEKLFF. The DNA for the CDR3 is TGTGCCAGCAGTCCCGACGCCACCTCCCTCGGTGAAAAACTGTTTTTT. The V and J genes are TRBV28 and TRBJ1-4; D not certain. The CDR3 has 16 amino acids. Deletions cut 5 bases from V and 7 bases from J, with 20 bases between. CDR1 MDHEN and CDR2 SYDVKM come from the germline V gene.